The 24 T cell receptor beta chains in this list originate from one sample, sequenced in a study of OX40 agonist ivuxolimab in advanced cancers. The assay was immunoSEQ multiplex PCR, and TCRdb's table has in-frame clones only and misses some. The sample holds under 45,000 clones, 70% to 90% seen once. The sequences come from CD4+ or CD8+ T cells sorted from blood, collected in a trial of the OX40 agonist ivuxolimab. These TCRs come from an adult with an advanced solid tumor such as melanoma, head and neck, liver or kidney cancer.

This clone was detected a few times. J is TRBJ2-5 and V is TRBV18; a possible D gene is TRBD2 (7 bases). The V end was cut by 3 bases, the J end by 5 bases, with 22 bases between. Germline loops: CDR1 KGHSH, CDR2 LQKENI. The length of the CDR3 is 17 residues. CDR3 loop: CASSPPGHPRGGETQYF. The CDR3 coding sequence is TGTGCCAGCTCACCTCCCGGACACCCCAGGGGAGGGGAGACCCAGTACTTC.

This chain connects TRBV7-2 to TRBJ2-4; D is unresolved. Germline loops: CDR1 SGHTA, CDR2 FQGNSA. The V end lost 1 base, the J end lost 4 bases, and 11 bases lay between the germline ends. The CDR3 totals 15 residues. The chain's CDR3 is CASSLGPGTKNIQYF. The DNA of the CDR3 is TGTGCCAGCAGCTTAGGGCCTGGAACTAAAAACATTCAGTACTTC.

This clone was seen more than once but under ten times. The chain carries TRBV2 and TRBJ2-7; TRBD2 matches 7 bases. This CDR3 comprises 16 residues. Germline V gene sequence: CDR1 SNHLY, CDR2 FYNNEI. The ends lost 4 bases at V and 7 bases at J; junction bases unmatched: 16. CDR3 residues: CASSGVGDYQNGEQYF. CDR3 nucleotides: TGTGCCAGCAGTGGGGTAGGGGACTACCAAAACGGGGAGCAGTACTTC.

This chain joins TRBV5-5 and TRBJ1-2; D might be TRBD1 (6 bases). The V end lost 4 bases, the J end lost 5 bases, and 12 bases lay between the germline ends. Germline CDR1 and CDR2: SGHKS and YYEKEE (reference sequence). This CDR3 is 13 amino acids long. The DNA for the CDR3 is TGTGCCAGCAGCCTAGGACAGCAGTATGGCTACACCTTC. It yields the protein CASSLGQQYGYTF.

The rearrangement links TRBV29-1 to TRBJ2-2, with D possibly being TRBD1 (7 bases). Trimming cost V 7 bases and J 5 bases, with 14 bases left between them. Germline CDR1 reads SQVTM; CDR2 reads ANQGSEA. The length of the CDR3 is 13 residues. The CDR3 protein is CSARQGGTGELFF. CDR3 bases: TGCAGCGCCCGACAGGGAGGAACCGGGGAGCTGTTTTTT.

The genes are TRBV6-1 and TRBJ2-1; TRBD2 agrees at 8 bases. J was trimmed by 1 base and V by 2 bases; bases with no gene match: 4. Germline CDR1 reads MNHNS; CDR2 reads SASEGT. The CDR3 sequence is 16 residues long. The CDR3 region has the DNA TGTGCCAGCAGTGAACCGCTAGCGGGTTCCTACAATGAGCAGTTCTTC. It codes for CASSEPLAGSYNEQFF.

The V and J genes are TRBV11-2 and TRBJ1-1, with unresolved D. The CDR3 has 13 residues. Germline-derived CDR1 and CDR2 are SGHAT and FQNNGV. Trimming took off 1 base at V and 4 bases at J, with 7 bases between the two ends. CDR3 coding DNA: TGTGCCAGCAGCTTAGCGACGACCACTGAAGCTTTCTTT. It specifies CASSLATTTEAFF.

The CDR3 protein is CAWKIGGYYTEAFF. Here the CDR3 DNA reads TGTGCCTGGAAGATTGGCGGGTACTACACTGAAGCTTTCTTT. V usage is TRBV30 and J usage is TRBJ1-1; D gene ambiguous. The CDR3 runs 14 residues. The germline CDR1 and CDR2 sequences are GTSNPN and SVGIG (reference sequence). Trimming cost V 4 bases and J 3 bases, with 15 bases left between them. The complete variable domain, with remaining parts taken from reference TRBV30 and TRBJ1-1, reads SQTIHQWPATLVQPVGSPLSLECTVEGTSNPNLYWYRQAAGRGLQLLFYSVGIGQISSEVPQNLSASRPQDRQFILSSKKLLLSDSGFYLCAWKIGGYYTEAFFGQGTRLTVV.

The chain combines TRBV14 with TRBJ2-5; D is possibly TRBD2 (6 bases). Germline V gives CDR1 SGHDN, CDR2 FVKESK. Trimming removed 4 bases from V and 5 bases from J, with 11 bases in between. CDR3 size: 13 residues. For the CDR3, the DNA is TGTGCCAGCAGCCCAGACGGAGGGGAGACCCAGTACTTC. This codes for CASSPDGGETQYF.

This clone was recorded only once. This chain joins TRBV19 and TRBJ1-1, with D possibly matching TRBD1 (5 bases). This CDR3 contains 15 residues. With 5 bases removed from V and 4 bases from J, the gap between germline ends came to 17 bases. The germline V gene encodes CDR1 LNHDA and CDR2 SQIVND (reference sequence). The CDR3 protein is CASSHFGAVSTEAFF. CDR3 in DNA: TGTGCCAGTAGTCATTTCGGGGCGGTAAGCACTGAAGCTTTCTTT.

The V and J genes are TRBV15 and TRBJ2-7, with 7 bases matching TRBD1. CDR3 length equals 16 residues. The V and J ends lost 8 bases and 0 bases, in that order; junction bases with no gene match: 13. The germline CDR1 and CDR2 sequences are LNHNV and YYDKDF (reference sequence). The CDR3 DNA reads TGTGCCACCCAACCTCTAGCACAGGGGAGCTCCTACGAGCAGTACTTC. Translation: CATQPLAQGSSYEQYF.

The chain combines TRBV11-2 with TRBJ2-5, with D perhaps being TRBD1 or TRBD2 (5 bases each). The closer fit of TRBJ2-7 to the DNA end suggests the J call may be wrong. CDR1 and CDR2 (germline): SGHAT, FQNNGV. The CDR3 has 18 residues. The CDR3 DNA follows: TGTGCCAGCAGCCGAGCCCACCTAACCGCCGGGGCGATCTACGAGCAGTACTTC. This sequence encodes CASSRAHLTAGAIYEQYF.

This chain joins TRBV15 and TRBJ1-2; the D gene is possibly TRBD1 (5 bases). The V gene lost 9 bases and the J gene lost 8 bases, with 19 bases spanning the gap. Germline values: CDR1 LNHNV, CDR2 YYDKDF (reference sequence). This CDR3 has 13 residues. The CDR3 sequence is CATTPLRAGGYTF. The CDR3 DNA reads TGTGCCACTACCCCTCTCAGGGCGGGAGGCTACACCTTC.

This clone was picked up one time. This chain uses TRBV19 with TRBJ1-1; D is perhaps TRBD1 (5 bases). The V end was cut by 3 bases, the J end by 11 bases, with 19 bases between. The CDR3 runs 14 residues. CDR1 is LNHDA and CDR2 is SQIVND in the germline V gene (reference sequence). In nucleotides, the CDR3 is TGTGCCAGTAGTATTGGGGCAACACGGGCGGAGGCTTTCTTT. Encoded protein: CASSIGATRAEAFF. The variable domain in full, completed from reference TRBV19 and TRBJ1-1, reads DGGITQSPKYLFRKEGQNVTLSCEQNLNHDAMYWYRQDPGQGLRLIYYSQIVNDFQKGDIAEGYSVSREKKESFPLTVTSAQKNPTAFYLCASSIGATRAEAFFGQGTRLTVV.

The rearrangement uses TRBV2 and TRBJ1-5; perhaps TRBD1 as D (5 bases). CDR3 length: 12 residues. CDR1 and CDR2 (germline): SNHLY, FYNNEI. V shed 8 bases and J shed 1 base, with 6 bases lying between them. In DNA, the CDR3 is TGTGCCAGCCGGGACAGCAATCAGCCCCAGCATTTT. Translating it yields CASRDSNQPQHF.

The J gene is TRBJ1-6, the V gene TRBV5-4; the D is unclear. Germline-derived CDR1 and CDR2 are SGHNT and YYREEE (reference sequence). V was shortened by 0 bases and J by 9 bases, with 7 bases between the two germline ends. The CDR3 is 13 residues long. In nucleotides, the CDR3 is TGTGCCAGCAGCTTGGGGGCCTCTTCACCCCTCCACTTT. This sequence encodes CASSLGASSPLHF. The whole variable domain, filled in from reference TRBV5-4 and TRBJ1-6, reads ETGVTQSPTHLIKTRGQQVTLRCSSQSGHNTVSWYQQALGQGPQFIFQYYREEENGRGNFPPRFSGLQFPNYSSELNVNALELDDSALYLCASSLGASSPLHFGNGTRLTVT.

The genes are TRBV5-1 and TRBJ2-1, with D maybe TRBD2 (6 bases). Germline assignment: CDR1 SGHRS and CDR2 YFSETQ. V lost 0 bases to trimming and J lost 10 bases, with 17 bases between them. This CDR3 spans 15 amino acids. As DNA, the CDR3 is TGCGCCAGCAGCTTGGGTAGTCGGGAGAGTGGGGAGCAGTTCTTC. Translation: CASSLGSRESGEQFF. Full variable domain (missing parts from reference TRBV5-1 and TRBJ2-1): KAGVTQTPRYLIKTRGQQVTLSCSPISGHRSVSWYQQTPGQGLQFLFEYFSETQRNKGNFPGRFSGRQFSNSRSEMNVSTLELGDSALYLCASSLGSRESGEQFFGPGTRLTVL.

The chain couples TRBV14 to TRBJ2-7; D gene ambiguous. The CDR3 runs to 14 residues. CDR1 SGHDN and CDR2 FVKESK come from the germline V gene. V dropped 0 bases and J dropped 7 bases, with 13 bases sitting between them. As DNA, the CDR3 is TGTGCCAGCAGCCAAGAAGGGAACAGTGAGGAGCAGTACTTC. Translation: CASSQEGNSEEQYF.

V is TRBV5-1 and J is TRBJ2-1; TRBD2 matches at 11 bases. The CDR3 runs 16 residues. The J segment lost 6 bases and the V segment lost 5 bases, leaving 10 bases of the junction unmatched. Germline V gene data show CDR1 as SGHRS and CDR2 as YFSETQ. Here the CDR3 DNA reads TGCGCCAGCAGATTGATAGCGGGAGGGCCTGGCAATGAGCAGTTCTTC. This gives the protein CASRLIAGGPGNEQFF.

This clone was seen a few times. The chain combines TRBV2 with TRBJ1-3; D ambiguous. Germline CDR1 and CDR2: SNHLY and FYNNEI. The V end was cut by 6 bases, the J end by 0 bases, with 9 bases between. CDR3 size: 14 residues. CDR3 in DNA: TGTGCCAGCAGGCAGAGTTTCTCTGGAAACACCATATATTTT. Its protein product is CASRQSFSGNTIYF.

The chain combines TRBV29-1 with TRBJ1-1; D might be TRBD1 (5 bases). The CDR3 sequence is 14 residues long. Trimming removed 2 bases from V and 6 bases from J, with 16 bases in between. Germline V CDR1 and CDR2: SQVTM, ANQGSEA. Here the CDR3 reads CSVEKFVGAAEAFF. For the CDR3, the DNA is TGCAGCGTTGAAAAGTTTGTAGGGGCCGCTGAAGCTTTCTTT.

The chain carries TRBV4-1 and TRBJ2-1, with D possibly TRBD1 on 5 matching bases. This CDR3 comprises 15 residues. Per the germline V gene, CDR1 is MGHRA and CDR2 is YSYEKL. V was cut by 1 base and J by 3 bases, with 10 bases left in between. DNA for the CDR3: TGCGCCAGCAGCCAAGCAGGGTTTGGCTACAATGAGCAGTTCTTC. This translates into CASSQAGFGYNEQFF.

V is TRBV2 and J is TRBJ1-4; TRBD1 aligns across 8 bases. There are 15 residues in the CDR3. With 4 bases clipped from V and 6 bases from J, the junction kept 7 bases outside the gene matches. Per the germline V gene, CDR1 is SNHLY and CDR2 is FYNNEI. CDR3 in amino acids: CASSGTGRADEKLFF. The CDR3 coding sequence is TGTGCCAGCAGTGGGACAGGGAGGGCTGATGAAAAACTGTTTTTT.

This chain links TRBV29-1 with TRBJ2-2, with D hard to call. Germline V lookup: CDR1 SQVTM, CDR2 ANQGSEA. The V and J ends lost 3 bases and 3 bases respectively, with 11 bases between them. The CDR3 is made up of 14 amino acids. CDR3 DNA: TGCAGCGTTGAGGCTATAGGAGACACCGGGGAGCTGTTTTTT. It is translated as CSVEAIGDTGELFF.